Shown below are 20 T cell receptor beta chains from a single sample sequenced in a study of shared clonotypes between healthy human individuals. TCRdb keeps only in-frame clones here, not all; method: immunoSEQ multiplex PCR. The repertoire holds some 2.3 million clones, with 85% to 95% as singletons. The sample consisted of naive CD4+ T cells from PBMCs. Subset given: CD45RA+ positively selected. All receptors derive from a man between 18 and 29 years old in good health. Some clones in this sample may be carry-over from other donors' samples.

This CDR3 is CASTRGPTSSNYNEQFF. The DNA of the CDR3 is TGCGCCAGCACCCGGGGCCCGACTAGCAGCAATTACAATGAGCAGTTCTTC. The J gene is TRBJ2-1, the V gene TRBV5-1; 7 positions agree with TRBD2. Germline V lookup: CDR1 SGHRS, CDR2 YFSETQ. The CDR3 covers 17 residues. V lost 6 bases to trimming and J lost 4 bases; unmatched junction nucleotides: 16.

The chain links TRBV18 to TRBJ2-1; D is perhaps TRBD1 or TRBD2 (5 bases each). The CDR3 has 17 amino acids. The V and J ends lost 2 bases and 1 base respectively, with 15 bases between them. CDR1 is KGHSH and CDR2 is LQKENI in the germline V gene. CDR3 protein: CASSPGAWLASYNEQFF. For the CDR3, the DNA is TGTGCCAGCTCACCAGGGGCTTGGCTAGCATCCTACAATGAGCAGTTCTTC.

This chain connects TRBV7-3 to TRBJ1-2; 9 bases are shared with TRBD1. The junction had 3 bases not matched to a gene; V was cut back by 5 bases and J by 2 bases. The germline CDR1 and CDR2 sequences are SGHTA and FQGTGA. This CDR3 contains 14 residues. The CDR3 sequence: CASSPTGGNYGYTF. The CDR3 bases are TGTGCCAGCAGCCCGACAGGGGGGAACTATGGCTACACCTTC.

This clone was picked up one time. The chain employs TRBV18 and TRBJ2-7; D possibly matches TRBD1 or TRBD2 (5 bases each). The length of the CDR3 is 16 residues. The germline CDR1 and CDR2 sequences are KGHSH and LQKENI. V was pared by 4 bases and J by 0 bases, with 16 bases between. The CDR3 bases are TGTGCCAGCTCACGAGGGGCGGCTAGAAGCTCCTACGAGCAGTACTTC. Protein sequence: CASSRGAARSSYEQYF.

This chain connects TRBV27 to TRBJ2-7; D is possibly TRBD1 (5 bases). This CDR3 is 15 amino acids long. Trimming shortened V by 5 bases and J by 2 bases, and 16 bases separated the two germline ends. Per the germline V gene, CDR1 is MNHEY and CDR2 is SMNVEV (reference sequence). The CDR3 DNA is TGTGCCAGCAGTAATACAGGAACAAGTCCCTACGAGCAGTACTTC. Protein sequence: CASSNTGTSPYEQYF.

CDR3 residues: CARTPSEGTNEKLFF. CDR3 nucleotide sequence: TGTGCCAGAACTCCCAGCGAAGGAACTAATGAAAAACTGTTTTTT. The rearrangement uses TRBV27 and TRBJ1-4, with no clear D. The length of the CDR3 is 15 residues. Germline V lookup: CDR1 MNHEY, CDR2 SMNVEV (reference sequence). Trimming took off 9 bases at V and 1 base at J, with 15 bases between the two ends.

The CDR3 DNA reads as TGTGCCAGCAGCTTAGGCCACAGGGGGCGATCCTCCTACGAGCAGTACTTC. Protein sequence: CASSLGHRGRSSYEQYF. The V call is TRBV11-2, the J call TRBJ2-7; 9 bases map to TRBD1. Trimming cost V 1 base and J 0 bases; bases outside gene matches: 7. Germline V gene data show CDR1 as SGHAT and CDR2 as FQNNGV. CDR3 length equals 17 residues.

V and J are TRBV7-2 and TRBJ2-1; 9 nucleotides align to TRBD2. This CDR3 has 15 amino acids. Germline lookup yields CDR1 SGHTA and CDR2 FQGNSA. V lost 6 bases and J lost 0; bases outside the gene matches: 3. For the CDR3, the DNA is TGTGCCAGCAGGCCTAGCGGGGTCTCCTACAATGAGCAGTTCTTC. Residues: CASRPSGVSYNEQFF.

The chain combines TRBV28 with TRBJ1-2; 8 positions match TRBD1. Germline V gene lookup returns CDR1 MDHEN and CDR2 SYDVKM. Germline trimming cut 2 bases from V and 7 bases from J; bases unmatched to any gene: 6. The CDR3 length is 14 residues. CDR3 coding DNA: TGTGCCAGCAGTTTAGCCGACAGGGGCCGTGGCTACACCTTC. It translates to CASSLADRGRGYTF.

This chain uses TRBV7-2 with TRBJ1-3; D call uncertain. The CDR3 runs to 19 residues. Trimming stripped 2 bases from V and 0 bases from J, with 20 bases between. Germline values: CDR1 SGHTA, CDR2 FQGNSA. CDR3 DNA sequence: TGTGCCAGCAGCTTACCCCCCTCGATAAACCCAGACTCTGGAAACACCATATATTTT. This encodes CASSLPPSINPDSGNTIYF.

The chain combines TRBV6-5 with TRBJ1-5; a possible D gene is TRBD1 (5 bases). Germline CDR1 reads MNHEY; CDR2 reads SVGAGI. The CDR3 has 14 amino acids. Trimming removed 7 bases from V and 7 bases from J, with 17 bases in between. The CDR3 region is CASNSHGAGQPQHF. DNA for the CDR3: TGTGCCAGCAACTCACACGGGGCAGGGCAGCCCCAGCATTTT.

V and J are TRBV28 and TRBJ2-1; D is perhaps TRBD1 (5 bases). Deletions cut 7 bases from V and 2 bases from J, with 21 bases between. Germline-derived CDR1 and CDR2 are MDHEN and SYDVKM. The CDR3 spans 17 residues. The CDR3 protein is CASTHFRTPLTYNEQFF. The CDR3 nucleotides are TGTGCCAGCACCCATTTCCGGACACCGCTGACCTACAATGAGCAGTTCTTC.

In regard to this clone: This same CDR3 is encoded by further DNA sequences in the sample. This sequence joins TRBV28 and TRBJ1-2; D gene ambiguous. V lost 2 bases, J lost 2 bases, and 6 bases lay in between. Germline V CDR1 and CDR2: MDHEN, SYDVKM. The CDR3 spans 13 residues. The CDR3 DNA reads TGTGCCAGCAGTTTAGGGCCGAACTATGGCTACACCTTC. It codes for CASSLGPNYGYTF.

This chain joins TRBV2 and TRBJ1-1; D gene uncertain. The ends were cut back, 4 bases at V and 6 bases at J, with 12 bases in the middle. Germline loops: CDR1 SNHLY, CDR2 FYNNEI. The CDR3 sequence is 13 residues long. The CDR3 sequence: CASSATSYAEAFF. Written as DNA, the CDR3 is TGTGCCAGCAGTGCTACCTCCTACGCTGAAGCTTTCTTT.

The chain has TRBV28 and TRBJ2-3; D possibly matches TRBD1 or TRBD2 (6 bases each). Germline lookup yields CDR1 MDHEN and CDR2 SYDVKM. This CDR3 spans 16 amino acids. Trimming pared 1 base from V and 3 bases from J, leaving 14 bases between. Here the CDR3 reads CASSLFRGPFTDTQYF. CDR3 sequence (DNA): TGTGCCAGCAGTTTATTTCGGGGGCCGTTTACAGATACGCAGTATTTT.

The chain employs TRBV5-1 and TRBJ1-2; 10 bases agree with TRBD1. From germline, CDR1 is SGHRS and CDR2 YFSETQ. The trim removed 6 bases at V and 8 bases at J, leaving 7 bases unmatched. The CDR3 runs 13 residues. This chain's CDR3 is CASNLGQGRGYTF. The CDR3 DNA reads TGCGCCAGCAACCTGGGACAGGGGCGAGGCTACACCTTC.

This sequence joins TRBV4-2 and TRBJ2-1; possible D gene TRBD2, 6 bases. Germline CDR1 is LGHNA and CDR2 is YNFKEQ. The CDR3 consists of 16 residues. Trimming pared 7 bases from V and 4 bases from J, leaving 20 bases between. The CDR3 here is CASTQLAGSPYNEQFF. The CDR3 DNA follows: TGTGCCAGCACTCAACTAGCCGGGAGCCCTTACAATGAGCAGTTCTTC.

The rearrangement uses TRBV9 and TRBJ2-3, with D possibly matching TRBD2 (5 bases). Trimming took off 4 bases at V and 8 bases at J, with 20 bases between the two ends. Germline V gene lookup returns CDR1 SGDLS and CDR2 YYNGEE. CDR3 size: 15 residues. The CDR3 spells CASSPLALGATTQYF. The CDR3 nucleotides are TGTGCCAGCAGCCCGCTGGCCCTGGGAGCAACTACGCAGTATTTT. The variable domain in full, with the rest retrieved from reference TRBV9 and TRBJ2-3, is DSGVTQTPKHLITATGQRVTLRCSPRSGDLSVYWYQQSLDQGLQFLIQYYNGEERAKGNILERFSAQQFPDLHSELNLSSLELGDSALYFCASSPLALGATTQYFGPGTRLTVL.

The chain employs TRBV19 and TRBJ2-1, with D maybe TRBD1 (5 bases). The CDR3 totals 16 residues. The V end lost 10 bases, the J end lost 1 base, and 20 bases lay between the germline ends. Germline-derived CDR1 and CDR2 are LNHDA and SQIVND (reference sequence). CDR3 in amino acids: CATRLNWGPSYNEQFF. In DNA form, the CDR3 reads TGTGCCACCCGGTTAAACTGGGGCCCGTCCTACAATGAGCAGTTCTTC.

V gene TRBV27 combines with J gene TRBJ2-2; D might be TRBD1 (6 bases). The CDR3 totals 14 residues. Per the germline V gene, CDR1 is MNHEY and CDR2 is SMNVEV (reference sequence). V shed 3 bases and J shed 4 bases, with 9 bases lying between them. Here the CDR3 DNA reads TGTGCCAGCAGTTTTCAGGGGAGCACCGGGGAGCTGTTTTTT. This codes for CASSFQGSTGELFF.